These 26 T cell receptor beta chains came from one sample sequenced in a study of a mutant IDH1 vaccine in newly diagnosed glioma. Time point noted: baseline, week 1 (first vaccination visit). This sample's treatment: pre-vaccination baseline after standard-of-care therapy. Repertoires were generated with immunoSEQ multiplex PCR, while TCRdb's copy carries only in-frame clones and drops some. The data contain 55,000 to 70,000 clones, 65% to 90% of them singletons. The specimen was PBMCs, collected from a glioma patient treated with radiotherapy, temozolomide or both. The receptors here all came from a man aged 25-45 years with glioma.

The genes are TRBV6-6 and TRBJ2-2; 9 bases fit TRBD1. Looked up from germline, CDR1 is MNHNY and CDR2 is SVGAGI (reference sequence). The CDR3 extends over 16 amino acids. Trimming cost V 6 bases and J 3 bases; bases outside gene matches: 8. The CDR3 loop is CASSLQGAGDTGELFF. CDR3 DNA sequence: TGTGCCAGCAGCTTACAGGGGGCAGGCGACACCGGGGAGCTGTTTTTT.

The J gene is TRBJ1-5, the V gene TRBV2, with TRBD1 matching over 9 bases. V lost 4 bases to trimming and J lost 12 bases; unmatched junction nucleotides: 7. This CDR3 is 13 amino acids long. Germline CDR1 is SNHLY and CDR2 is FYNNEI. CDR3 nucleotide sequence: TGTGCCAGCAGTGGGGACAGGGAAATCAGCCAGCATTTT. Protein product: CASSGDREISQHF.

The rearrangement joins TRBV5-5 to TRBJ2-1, with 7 bases aligning to TRBD1. The CDR3 is made up of 15 amino acids. From germline, CDR1 is SGHKS and CDR2 YYEKEE (reference sequence). V gave up 4 bases and J gave up 2 bases; unmatched junction bases: 6. This CDR3 is CASSDGQVAYNEQFF. For the CDR3, the DNA is TGTGCCAGCAGCGATGGACAGGTAGCCTACAATGAGCAGTTCTTC.

This chain connects TRBV19 to TRBJ1-1, with D unclear. Trimming took off 5 bases at V and 0 bases at J, with 10 bases between the two ends. This CDR3 comprises 14 residues. CDR1 and CDR2 from the germline V gene are LNHDA and SQIVND (reference sequence). In nucleotides, the CDR3 is TGTGCCAGTAGTCCCGTCCAAGTGAACACTGAAGCTTTCTTT. Amino acid sequence: CASSPVQVNTEAFF.

The CDR3 spells CASSLASGTDTQYF. The CDR3 nucleotides read TGCGCCAGCAGCTTAGCGTCTGGCACAGATACGCAGTATTTT. The chain is built from TRBV5-1 and TRBJ2-3, with unresolved D. Germline lookup yields CDR1 SGHRS and CDR2 YFSETQ. V dropped 2 bases and J dropped 1 base, with 8 bases sitting between them. The CDR3 sequence is 14 residues long.

CDR3 nucleotide sequence: TGTGCCAGCAGCTTTGGACAGGGGGCTGGAAACACCATATATTTT. Translation gives CASSFGQGAGNTIYF. The V gene is TRBV5-4, the J gene TRBJ1-3; 10 bases map to TRBD1. This CDR3 is built from 15 residues. Looked up from germline, CDR1 is SGHNT and CDR2 is YYREEE (reference sequence). The V segment lost 2 bases and the J segment 2 bases; nucleotides outside the gene matches: 1.

The chain carries TRBV7-9 and TRBJ1-4; D may be TRBD1 (6 bases). The CDR3 has 14 amino acids. Trimming cost V 1 base and J 4 bases, with 7 bases left between them. Germline CDR1 reads SEHNR; CDR2 reads FQNEAQ (reference sequence). The CDR3 region has the DNA TGTGCCAGCAGCTTAGAAGGGGGTAATGAAAAACTGTTTTTT. Its translation is CASSLEGGNEKLFF. The full variable domain, its missing parts supplied by reference TRBV7-9 and TRBJ1-4, is DTGVSQNPRHKITKRGQNVTFRCDPISEHNRLYWYRQTLGQGPEFLTYFQNEAQLEKSRLLSDRFSAERPKGSFSTLEIQRTEQGDSAMYLCASSLEGGNEKLFFGSGTQLSVL.

J is TRBJ1-2 and V is TRBV5-1, with D unresolved. This CDR3 contains 14 residues. The V end was cut by 4 bases, the J end by 2 bases, with 12 bases between. Germline CDR1 reads SGHRS; CDR2 reads YFSETQ. The CDR3 sequence is CASSTVGWNYGYTF. CDR3 sequence (DNA): TGCGCCAGCAGCACTGTGGGGTGGAACTATGGCTACACCTTC.

The chain employs TRBV4-1 and TRBJ2-2; 7 bases align to TRBD1. The germline gives CDR1 MGHRA, CDR2 YSYEKL. The length of the CDR3 is 20 residues. V lost 0 bases to trimming and J lost 6 bases; unmatched junction nucleotides: 19. Here the CDR3 DNA reads TGCGCCAGCAGCCAAGATCACCAACAGGGGAGCACCATGCCCTCCGGGGAGCTGTTTTTT. Translation: CASSQDHQQGSTMPSGELFF.

The chain joins TRBV18 to TRBJ2-5; D unclear. Trimming cost V 5 bases and J 5 bases, with 6 bases left between them. The CDR3 runs to 11 residues. Germline V gene data show CDR1 as KGHSH and CDR2 as LQKENI. CDR3 residues: CASSSEETQYF. The DNA of the CDR3 is TGTGCCAGCTCATCAGAGGAGACCCAGTACTTC.

The gene calls are TRBV28 and TRBJ1-2, with 9 bases identical to TRBD1. This CDR3 is built from 17 residues. CDR1 MDHEN and CDR2 SYDVKM come from the germline V gene. V was pared by 1 base and J by 4 bases, with 10 bases of the junction left unmatched. This CDR3 reads CASSLSQGATLAYGYTF. As DNA, the CDR3 is TGTGCCAGCAGTTTATCACAGGGGGCCACCCTTGCCTATGGCTACACCTTC.

In nucleotides, the CDR3 is TGTGCCAGCTCACCCCTCGGACAGAACTATGGCTACACCTTC. Residues: CASSPLGQNYGYTF. The chain employs TRBV18 and TRBJ1-2; D perhaps matches TRBD1 (6 bases). The germline gives CDR1 KGHSH, CDR2 LQKENI. V was clipped by 3 bases and J by 2 bases, with 10 bases between them. The CDR3 is made up of 14 amino acids.

This chain uses TRBV19 with TRBJ2-1; D unclear. CDR1 and CDR2 (germline): LNHDA, SQIVND (reference sequence). V lost 0 bases, J lost 9 bases, and 9 bases lay in between. The length of the CDR3 is 13 residues. In DNA, the CDR3 is TGTGCCAGTAGTATAGATAAAGCCTTTGAGCAGTTCTTC. Its protein product is CASSIDKAFEQFF. The full variable domain, its missing parts supplied by reference TRBV19 and TRBJ2-1, is DGGITQSPKYLFRKEGQNVTLSCEQNLNHDAMYWYRQDPGQGLRLIYYSQIVNDFQKGDIAEGYSVSREKKESFPLTVTSAQKNPTAFYLCASSIDKAFEQFFGPGTRLTVL.

CDR3 coding DNA: TGTGCCAGTACCGCCTTAATCGGGGGGGGTAACACTGAAGCTTTCTTT. It translates to CASTALIGGGNTEAFF. This chain uses TRBV19 with TRBJ1-1, with a weak D call TRBD1 (5 bases). Germline loops: CDR1 LNHDA, CDR2 SQIVND (reference sequence). CDR3 length equals 16 residues. V shed 7 bases and J shed 2 bases, with 20 bases lying between them.

This chain uses TRBV7-9 with TRBJ1-6, with D uncertain. V lost 5 bases to trimming and J lost 5 bases, with 13 bases between them. The germline CDR1 and CDR2 sequences are SEHNR and FQNEAQ (reference sequence). CDR3 length: 15 amino acids. The CDR3 is CASSRSRMDNSPLHF. CDR3 nucleotides: TGTGCCAGCAGCCGGTCGCGAATGGATAATTCACCCCTCCACTTT.

The chain is built from TRBV6-6 and TRBJ1-2; D uncertain. CDR1 is MNHNY and CDR2 is SVGAGI in the germline V gene (reference sequence). V lost 0 bases to trimming and J lost 2 bases, with 4 bases between them. This CDR3 is built from 13 residues. The CDR3 sequence is CASSYSGNYGYTF. The CDR3 DNA follows: TGTGCCAGCAGTTACTCCGGCAACTATGGCTACACCTTC.

This chain joins TRBV18 and TRBJ1-6, with TRBD1 as a possible D gene (5 bases). Between the trimmed V and J ends, which lost 3 bases and 0 bases, there was a span of 18 bases. The CDR3 runs to 19 residues. Germline CDR1 and CDR2: KGHSH and LQKENI. Here the CDR3 reads CASSPQRAGGSSYNSPLHF. DNA of the CDR3: TGTGCCAGCTCACCCCAACGGGCTGGGGGAAGCTCCTATAATTCACCCCTCCACTTT.

The chain has TRBV2 and TRBJ2-1; 11 bases are a match to TRBD2. Germline V lookup: CDR1 SNHLY, CDR2 FYNNEI. V lost 5 bases, J lost 6 bases, and 6 bases stayed unmatched. The CDR3 extends over 15 amino acids. In nucleotides, the CDR3 is TGTGCCAGCAGTCTTAGCGGGGGGGCTCGCAATGAGCAGTTCTTC. It translates to CASSLSGGARNEQFF.

V and J are TRBV4-1 and TRBJ2-1, with TRBD1 matching over 8 bases. Germline loops: CDR1 MGHRA, CDR2 YSYEKL. This CDR3 region has 15 residues. Trimming at V came to 0 bases and at J to 8 bases, leaving 6 bases not matched to a gene. The CDR3 protein is CASSQEGQGGYEQFF. CDR3 sequence (DNA): TGCGCCAGCAGCCAAGAAGGACAGGGAGGCTATGAGCAGTTCTTC.

This clone was seen a few times. The chain links TRBV6-1 to TRBJ1-4, with a tentative D call TRBD1 (6 bases). This CDR3 is built from 15 residues. Germline-derived CDR1 and CDR2 are MNHNS and SASEGT. Trimming pared 5 bases from V and 4 bases from J, leaving 14 bases between. CDR3 in DNA: TGTGCCAGCAGTCCGACGGGACACATTAATGAAAAACTGTTTTTT. This sequence encodes CASSPTGHINEKLFF.

The DNA for the CDR3 is TGTGCCAGCAGCTTCCGAGGGGGCACAGATACGCAGTATTTT. This codes for CASSFRGGTDTQYF. The chain links TRBV5-4 to TRBJ2-3; possibly TRBD1 or TRBD2 for D (5 bases each). Germline loops: CDR1 SGHNT, CDR2 YYREEE (reference sequence). The CDR3 spans 14 residues. V lost 2 bases, J lost 1 base, and 8 bases lay in between.

The chain recombines TRBV15 with TRBJ2-2; D is unclear. The CDR3 length is 13 residues. The V end was cut by 1 base, the J end by 3 bases, with 3 bases between. Germline CDR1 and CDR2: LNHNV and YYDKDF (reference sequence). This CDR3 reads CATSRAYTGELFF. CDR3 DNA sequence: TGTGCCACCAGCAGAGCCTACACCGGGGAGCTGTTTTTT.

This chain joins TRBV19 and TRBJ1-1; D is uncertain. The CDR3 runs 14 residues. Trimming stripped 6 bases from V and 1 base from J, with 12 bases between. The germline V gene encodes CDR1 LNHDA and CDR2 SQIVND (reference sequence). CDR3 region: CASRREGPNTEAFF. The CDR3 region has the DNA TGTGCCAGTAGGAGAGAAGGGCCGAACACTGAAGCTTTCTTT.

In this sample, this clone turned up a few times. The genes are TRBV27 and TRBJ1-1; TRBD1 matches 8 bases. The V gene's germline CDR1 is MNHEY and CDR2 SMNVEV (reference sequence). There are 12 residues in the CDR3. V gave up 6 bases and J gave up 4 bases; unmatched junction bases: 1. As DNA, the CDR3 is TGTGCCAGCAGGGGGACAGGCACTGAAGCTTTCTTT. It translates to CASRGTGTEAFF.

The chain has TRBV19 and TRBJ1-6; D may be TRBD1 (5 bases). CDR1 and CDR2 (germline): LNHDA, SQIVND (reference sequence). The CDR3 has 14 amino acids. V was cut by 6 bases and J by 7 bases, with 13 bases left in between. The CDR3 loop reads CASRTGQTNSPLHF. CDR3 nucleotides: TGTGCCAGTAGAACTGGACAAACAAATTCACCCCTCCACTTT.

This chain links TRBV2 with TRBJ1-1, with 8 bases lining up with TRBD1. Germline CDR1 is SNHLY and CDR2 is FYNNEI. V lost 4 bases and J lost 4; bases outside the gene matches: 8. This CDR3 is 15 amino acids long. This CDR3 is CASSGETGVGTEAFF. The CDR3 DNA sequence: TGTGCCAGCAGTGGCGAGACAGGGGTGGGCACTGAAGCTTTCTTT.